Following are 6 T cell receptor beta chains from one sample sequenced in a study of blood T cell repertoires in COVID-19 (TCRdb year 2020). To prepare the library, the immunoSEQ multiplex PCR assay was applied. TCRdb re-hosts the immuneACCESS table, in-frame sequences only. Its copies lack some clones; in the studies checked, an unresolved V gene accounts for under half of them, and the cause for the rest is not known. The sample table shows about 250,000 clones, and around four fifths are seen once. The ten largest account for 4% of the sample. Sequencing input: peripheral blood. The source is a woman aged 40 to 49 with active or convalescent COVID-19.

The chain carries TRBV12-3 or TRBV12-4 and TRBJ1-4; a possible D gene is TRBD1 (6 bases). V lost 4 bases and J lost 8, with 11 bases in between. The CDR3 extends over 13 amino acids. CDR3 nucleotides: TGTGCCAGCAGTTACCCCGGACAGGAAAAACTGTTTTTT. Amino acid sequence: CASSYPGQEKLFF.

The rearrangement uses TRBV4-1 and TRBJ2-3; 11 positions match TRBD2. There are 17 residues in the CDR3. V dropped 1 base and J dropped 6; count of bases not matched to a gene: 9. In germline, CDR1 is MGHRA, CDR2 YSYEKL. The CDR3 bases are TGCGCCAGCAGCCAAGGACTAGCGGGGACCTATAGGGATACGCAGTATTTT. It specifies CASSQGLAGTYRDTQYF.

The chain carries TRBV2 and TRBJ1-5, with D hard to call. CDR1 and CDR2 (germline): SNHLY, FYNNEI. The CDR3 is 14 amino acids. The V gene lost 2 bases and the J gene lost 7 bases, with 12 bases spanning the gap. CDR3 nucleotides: TGTGCCAGCAGTGAAAGAGGGAATAGACAGCCCCAGCATTTT. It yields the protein CASSERGNRQPQHF.

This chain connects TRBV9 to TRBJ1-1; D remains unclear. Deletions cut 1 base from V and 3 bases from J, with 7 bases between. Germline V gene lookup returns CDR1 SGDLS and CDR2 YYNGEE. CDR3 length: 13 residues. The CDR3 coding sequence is TGTGCCAGCAGCGTACTCTTTGACACTGAAGCTTTCTTT. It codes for CASSVLFDTEAFF.

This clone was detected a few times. CDR3 loop: CASSPGLVSTDTQYF. CDR3 nucleotide sequence: TGTGCCAGCAGCCCAGGACTAGTCAGCACAGATACGCAGTATTTT. V and J are TRBV11-2 and TRBJ2-3; 7 nucleotides align to TRBD2. Germline CDR1 and CDR2: SGHAT and FQNNGV. The CDR3 runs to 15 residues. J lost 0 bases, V lost 5 bases, and 5 bases had no gene match.

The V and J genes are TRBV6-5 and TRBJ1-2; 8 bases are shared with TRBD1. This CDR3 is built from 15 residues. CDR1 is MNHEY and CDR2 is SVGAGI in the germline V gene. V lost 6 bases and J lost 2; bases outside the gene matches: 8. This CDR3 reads CASRQTGGPNYGYTF. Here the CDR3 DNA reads TGTGCCAGCAGACAAACAGGGGGTCCGAACTATGGCTACACCTTC.